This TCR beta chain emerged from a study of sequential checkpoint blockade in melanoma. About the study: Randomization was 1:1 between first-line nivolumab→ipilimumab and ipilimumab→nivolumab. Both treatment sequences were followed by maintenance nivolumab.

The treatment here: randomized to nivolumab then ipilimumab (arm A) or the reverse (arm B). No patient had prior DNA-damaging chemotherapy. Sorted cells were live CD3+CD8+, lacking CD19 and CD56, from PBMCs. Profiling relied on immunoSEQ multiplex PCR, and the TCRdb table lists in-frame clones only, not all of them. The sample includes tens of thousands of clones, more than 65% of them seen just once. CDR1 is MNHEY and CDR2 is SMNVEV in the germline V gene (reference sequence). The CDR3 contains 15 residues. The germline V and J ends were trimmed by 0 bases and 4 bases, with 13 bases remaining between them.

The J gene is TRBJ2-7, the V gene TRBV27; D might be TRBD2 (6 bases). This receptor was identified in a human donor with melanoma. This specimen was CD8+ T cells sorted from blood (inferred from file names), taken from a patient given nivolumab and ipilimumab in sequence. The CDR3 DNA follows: TGTGCCAGCAGTTTATCTAGGGGAGGACCGTACGAGCAGTACTTC. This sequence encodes CASSLSRGGPYEQYF.